The 19 T cell receptor beta chains given below trace back to one sample, sequenced in a study of a mutant IDH1 vaccine in newly diagnosed glioma. Time point denoted: week 35, safety follow-up. In the vaccine, a single dose held 300 ug of the mutant IDH1 20-mer peptide, along with topical imiquimod. These receptors are not linked to any known antigen. Profiling relied on immunoSEQ multiplex PCR, and the TCRdb table lists in-frame clones only, not all of them. Here the sample spans 30,000 to 40,000 clones, 80% being singletons. Sequencing was performed on PBMCs, taken from a glioma patient whose treatment included an IDH1 peptide vaccine. The receptors come from a middle-aged man with glioma. Some clones in this sample may be carry-over from other donors' samples.

This chain connects TRBV6-4 to TRBJ2-7; 7 bases are a match to TRBD1. The V and J ends lost 3 bases and 9 bases, in that order; junction bases with no gene match: 8. This CDR3 spans 13 amino acids. CDR1 and CDR2 from the germline V gene are MRHNA and SNTAGT. CDR3 region: CASSEETGLGQYF. The DNA of the CDR3 is TGTGCCAGCAGTGAAGAGACAGGGCTTGGGCAGTACTTC.

The chain has TRBV4-1 and TRBJ2-7, with D perhaps TRBD2 (6 bases). Trimming took off 0 bases at V and 6 bases at J, with 9 bases between the two ends. CDR3 length: 13 residues. CDR1 is MGHRA and CDR2 is YSYEKL in the germline V gene. The CDR3 DNA reads as TGCGCCAGCAGCCAAGAAGGACTACGCGAGCAGTACTTC. Translating it yields CASSQEGLREQYF.

This chain uses TRBV10-3 with TRBJ1-2; TRBD1 agrees at 8 bases. With 3 bases clipped from V and 8 bases from J, the junction kept 17 bases outside the gene matches. Germline assignment: CDR1 ENHRY and CDR2 SYGVKD. The CDR3 length is 17 residues. As DNA, the CDR3 is TGTGCCATCAGTGACTACCCCGGACAGGGAGCAAAGGACGGCTACACCTTC. Encoded protein: CAISDYPGQGAKDGYTF.

This rearrangement joins TRBV6-1 to TRBJ1-4; possibly TRBD1 for D (6 bases). Germline CDR1 and CDR2: MNHNS and SASEGT. The CDR3 spans 15 residues. Trimming shortened V by 6 bases and J by 0 bases, and 11 bases separated the two germline ends. CDR3 region: CASREQGATNEKLFF. The CDR3 DNA sequence: TGTGCCAGCAGAGAACAGGGAGCAACTAATGAAAAACTGTTTTTT.

V gene TRBV7-9 combines with J gene TRBJ2-1; D is undetermined. The CDR3 length is 12 residues. CDR1 and CDR2 from the germline V gene are SEHNR and FQNEAQ (reference sequence). Trimming removed 5 bases at V and 7 bases at J, with 9 bases between. The CDR3, as DNA: TGTGCCAGCAGCCCTAAGTTTAATGAGCAGTTCTTC. This sequence encodes CASSPKFNEQFF. Complete variable domain (other parts from reference TRBV7-9 and TRBJ2-1): DTGVSQNPRHKITKRGQNVTFRCDPISEHNRLYWYRQTLGQGPEFLTYFQNEAQLEKSRLLSDRFSAERPKGSFSTLEIQRTEQGDSAMYLCASSPKFNEQFFGPGTRLTVL.

This sequence joins TRBV11-2 and TRBJ1-2; D unresolved. V gave up 2 bases and J gave up 4 bases, with 11 bases separating them. The CDR3 runs 14 residues. The germline CDR1 and CDR2 sequences are SGHAT and FQNNGV. The CDR3 sequence is CASSLLASVYGYTF. The CDR3 DNA reads as TGTGCCAGCAGCTTATTAGCTTCCGTCTATGGCTACACCTTC.

J is TRBJ2-7 and V is TRBV11-2, with D tentatively TRBD2 (6 bases). This CDR3 comprises 15 residues. V gave up 4 bases and J gave up 5 bases, with 18 bases separating them. CDR1 SGHAT and CDR2 FQNNGV come from the germline V gene. CDR3 sequence reads: CASSSPIGGLDEQYF. The CDR3 coding sequence is TGTGCCAGCAGCTCTCCCATCGGGGGACTGGACGAGCAGTACTTC.

The chain uses TRBV10-3 and TRBJ1-1; D uncertain. CDR1 is ENHRY and CDR2 is SYGVKD in the germline V gene. The CDR3 runs to 11 residues. Trimming removed 4 bases at V and 5 bases at J, with 5 bases between. The CDR3 is CAISGLTEAFF. The CDR3 DNA is TGTGCCATCAGTGGATTAACTGAAGCTTTCTTT.

The V gene is TRBV18, the J gene TRBJ1-5, with D unresolved. Germline CDR1 is KGHSH and CDR2 is LQKENI. V was shortened by 2 bases and J by 2 bases, with 10 bases between the two germline ends. CDR3 size: 15 residues. As DNA, the CDR3 is TGTGCCAGCTCACCAACACCTGGCGGCAATCAGCCCCAGCATTTT. It yields the protein CASSPTPGGNQPQHF.

The chain joins TRBV19 to TRBJ1-2; maybe TRBD1 (5 bases). CDR1 is LNHDA, CDR2 SQIVND, per germline (reference sequence). CDR3 length: 12 residues. V lost 5 bases, J lost 7 bases, and 11 bases lay in between. This CDR3 reads CASSPREGGYTF. The CDR3 DNA reads TGTGCCAGTAGTCCCAGGGAAGGTGGCTACACCTTC.

The gene calls are TRBV15 and TRBJ1-5, with a weak D call TRBD1 (6 bases). This CDR3 is 13 amino acids long. V was clipped by 7 bases and J by 3 bases, with 10 bases between them. Germline V gene sequence: CDR1 LNHNV, CDR2 YYDKDF (reference sequence). The CDR3 reads CATTTGFNQPQHF. The DNA for the CDR3 is TGTGCCACCACCACAGGGTTCAATCAGCCCCAGCATTTT.

The rearrangement uses TRBV29-1 and TRBJ2-5; TRBD2 matches at 8 bases. The CDR3 contains 12 residues. CDR1 and CDR2 from the germline V gene are SQVTM and ANQGSEA. With V trimmed by 6 bases and J by 5 bases, 5 bases remained unmatched. The CDR3 protein is CSVAAGGETQYF. Here the CDR3 DNA reads TGCAGCGTCGCCGCGGGGGGCGAGACCCAGTACTTC. The full variable domain, completed using reference TRBV29-1 and TRBJ2-5, is SAVISQKPSRDICQRGTSLTIQCQVDSQVTMMFWYRQQPGQSLTLIATANQGSEATYESGFVIDKFPISRPNLTFSTLTVSNMSPEDSSIYLCSVAAGGETQYFGPGTRLLVL.

This clone was detected only once. This chain connects TRBV5-1 to TRBJ1-1; D is unclear. V gave up 2 bases and J gave up 6 bases, with 23 bases separating them. The CDR3 has 17 amino acids. Per the germline V gene, CDR1 is SGHRS and CDR2 is YFSETQ. CDR3 sequence reads: CASSFQVPGSGLPEAFF. The CDR3, as DNA: TGCGCCAGCAGCTTCCAGGTCCCGGGTAGTGGTCTTCCTGAAGCTTTCTTT.

The rearrangement joins TRBV27 to TRBJ1-6, with a weak D call TRBD1 (6 bases). V was pared by 4 bases and J by 6 bases, with 16 bases between. Germline CDR1 reads MNHEY; CDR2 reads SMNVEV (reference sequence). The CDR3 spans 16 residues. The CDR3 bases are TGTGCCAGCAGTTCGGACAGCGGGAACCCTAATTCACCCCTCCACTTT. Translated: CASSSDSGNPNSPLHF.

In nucleotides, the CDR3 is TGTGCCAGCTCGGTGCGCGGGGGGTTCTTGTCTGAAGAGACCCAGTACTTC. This encodes CASSVRGGFLSEETQYF. This rearrangement joins TRBV9 to TRBJ2-5, with 8 bases aligning to TRBD2. J lost 3 bases, V lost 7 bases, and 17 bases had no gene match. The germline V gene has CDR1 SGDLS and CDR2 YYNGEE. The CDR3 runs to 17 residues.

CDR3 amino acids: CASSPTDTNTEAFF. CDR3 sequence (DNA): TGTGCCAGCAGCCCAACAGATACGAACACTGAAGCTTTCTTT. The genes are TRBV5-8 and TRBJ1-1; no clear D gene. V was cut by 4 bases and J by 1 base, with 11 bases left in between. The V gene's germline CDR1 is SGHTS and CDR2 YDEGEE. This CDR3 is 14 amino acids long.

The chain recombines TRBV4-2 with TRBJ2-3; TRBD2 matches 12 bases. The CDR3 runs 18 residues. The germline CDR1 and CDR2 sequences are LGHNA and YNFKEQ. V dropped 3 bases and J dropped 1; count of bases not matched to a gene: 8. The CDR3 here is CASSHYLAGGPGTDTQYF. The CDR3 bases are TGTGCCAGCAGCCATTACCTAGCGGGGGGGCCAGGCACAGATACGCAGTATTTT.

CDR3 bases: TGTGCCTGTGAAGGTAGTGGCCGCTCACCCCTCCACTTT. It yields the protein CACEGSGRSPLHF. The chain recombines TRBV30 with TRBJ1-6, with no clear D. V dropped 6 bases and J dropped 10 bases, with 16 bases sitting between them. CDR3 length: 13 amino acids. Germline V lookup: CDR1 GTSNPN, CDR2 SVGIG (reference sequence).

This chain uses TRBV4-2 with TRBJ2-5, with 9 bases matching TRBD2. After removal of 1 base from V and 1 base from J, the junction contained 1 base not matched to a gene. CDR3 size: 15 residues. Germline CDR1 is LGHNA and CDR2 is YNFKEQ. The CDR3 DNA follows: TGTGCCAGCAGCCAAGCGCGGGGGGGCCAAGAGACCCAGTACTTC. Translation gives CASSQARGGQETQYF.